This T cell receptor beta chain derives from a study of molecular identifiers for immune sequencing clone quantification. Losses at the gene ends were 4 bases for V and 4 bases for J; bases not matched to a gene: 4. Germline loops: CDR1 SEHNR, CDR2 FQNEAQ (reference sequence). The CDR3 covers 13 residues. One entry per CDR3 protein results from TCRdb running MiXCR on the PCR reads. The sample lists 90,000 or so distinct CDR3 sequences; under 25% were seen once. This clonotype was recorded at least ten times. This sequence originates from a human donor in good health. Some libraries in this study had Jurkat cell RNA spiked in. The sequenced sample consisted of naive CD8+ T cells from blood, with Jurkat cell RNA spiked in. Subset indicated: FACS-sorted CD8+CD4-CCR7+CD45RA+ naive T cells. The chain carries TRBV7-9 and TRBJ2-7; 7 positions match TRBD1. Written as DNA, the CDR3 is TGTGCCAGCAGCTCGACAGGGTTGTACGAGCAGTACTTC. Translating gives CASSSTGLYEQYF.